This T cell receptor (beta chain) is from a study of immune heterogeneity within non-small cell lung tumors. Across the whole study: The tumor set comprised a handful of squamous cell carcinomas and approximately ten non-squamous carcinomas (plus 1 not otherwise specified). Study results and limitations: Correlation analysis showed that local T-cell clonality was moderately but significantly associated with local tumor mutational burden (R about 0.3).

The V gene end was trimmed by 4 bases and the J gene end by 7 bases; junction bases not matched to a gene: 10. The CDR3 loop spans 15 amino acids. The germline CDR1 and CDR2 sequences are SGHRS and YFSETQ. The authors used 600 ng of bulk tumor genomic DNA per sample as template. Several spatially distant biopsies were obtained per primary tumor intraoperatively. Enrolled patients presented with newly diagnosed, previously untreated non-small cell lung cancer and underwent curative surgery. A first 10-cycle multiplex round used 32 V-gene and 13 J-gene primers on TCR beta CDR3. From the multiplex PCR reads, TCRdb called clonotypes with MiXCR, one entry per CDR3 protein. The profile shows 10,000 or so distinct CDR3 sequences, 15% to 20% of them singletons. As concerns this clonotype: Its antigen remains unknown.

The sample consisted of lung tumor tissue. The sequence was obtained from a man aged 35-49 years with non-small cell lung cancer. This chain joins TRBV5-1 and TRBJ1-4; 7 positions agree with TRBD1. As DNA, the CDR3 is TGCGCCAGCAGCGCGGGTACAGGGGATGGTGAAAAACTGTTTTTT. Protein product: CASSAGTGDGEKLFF.